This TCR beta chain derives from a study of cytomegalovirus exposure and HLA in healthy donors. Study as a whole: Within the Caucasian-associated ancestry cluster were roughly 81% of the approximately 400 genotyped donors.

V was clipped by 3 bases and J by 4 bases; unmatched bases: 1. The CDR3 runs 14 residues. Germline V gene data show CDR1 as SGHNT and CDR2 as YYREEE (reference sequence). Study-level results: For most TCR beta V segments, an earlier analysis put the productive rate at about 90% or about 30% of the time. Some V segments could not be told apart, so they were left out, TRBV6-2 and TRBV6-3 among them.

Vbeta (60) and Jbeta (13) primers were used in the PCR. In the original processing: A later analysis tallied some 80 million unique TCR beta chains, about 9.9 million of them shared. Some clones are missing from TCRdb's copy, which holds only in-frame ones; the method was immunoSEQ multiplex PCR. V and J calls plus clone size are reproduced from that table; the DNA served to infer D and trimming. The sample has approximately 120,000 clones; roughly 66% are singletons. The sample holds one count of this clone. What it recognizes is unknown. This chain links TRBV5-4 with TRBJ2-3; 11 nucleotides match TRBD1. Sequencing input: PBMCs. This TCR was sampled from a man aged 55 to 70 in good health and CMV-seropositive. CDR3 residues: CASSWGQGADTQYF. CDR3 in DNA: TGTGCCAGCAGCTGGGGACAGGGGGCAGATACGCAGTATTTT.